The clone carrying this T cell receptor (beta chain) was seen at least ten times. What it binds is not known. This record belongs to a study of T-cell reconstitution after alpha-beta-depleted transplantation in children. Findings and limits, study-wide: At one year after transplant, newly produced T cells mostly accounted for T-cell counts and diversity. Surviving recipient T cells and thymic progenitors accounted for the high day-60 TCRbeta diversity observed in some patients. The study reportedly traced alpha-beta T cells about two months after transplant to several hundred expanded graft clones.

The TCRbeta library was prepared with unique molecular identifiers. TCRdb passed the PCR reads through MiXCR, listing each CDR3 protein once. The data contain around 15,000 distinct CDR3 sequences, 5.1% of them seen just once; the ten biggest clones take up roughly 7%. The sequencing here drew on PBMCs, taken before TCRalphabeta/CD19-depleted stem cell transplant. The sequence derives from a boy between 10 and 17 years old with acute lymphoblastic leukemia, due to receive a stem cell transplant.

The CDR3 here is CASSLQTLTEPEENTEAFF. The CDR3 region has the DNA TGTGCCAGCAGTTTACAAACCCTCACGGAGCCAGAGGAGAACACTGAAGCTTTCTTT. The chain couples TRBV28 to TRBJ1-1; D gene unclear. V lost 2 bases to trimming and J lost 1 base, with 23 bases between them. Germline lookup yields CDR1 MDHEN and CDR2 SYDVKM. There are 19 residues in the CDR3. Drawing the rest from reference TRBV28 and TRBJ1-1, the complete variable domain is DVKVTQSSRYLVKRTGEKVFLECVQDMDHENMFWYRQDPGLGLRLIYFSYDVKMKEKGDIPEGYSVSREKKERFSLILESASTNQTSMYLCASSLQTLTEPEENTEAFFGQGTRLTVV.